The T cell receptor beta chain described here comes from a study of T cell responses to AZD1222 COVID-19 vaccine. Concerning this clone itself: Its specificity is unknown.

The CDR3 totals 17 residues. CDR1 and CDR2 (germline): LGHDT, YNNKEL (reference sequence). V gave up 1 base and J gave up 5 bases; unmatched junction bases: 9. Here immunoSEQ multiplex PCR was the method, and the copy in TCRdb shows in-frame clones only, minus some. The data contain over 110,000 clones, almost 95% of them seen just once; the ten biggest clones take up 9.3%. General study points: With two AZD1222 doses given, Spike-specific TCR breadth and depth both rose.

The chain is built from TRBV3-1 (or the pseudogene TRBV3-2) and TRBJ1-1; 11 bases line up with TRBD1. The source was peripheral blood, collected 28 days after the second AZD1222 dose. The source is an adult who received the AZD1222 COVID-19 vaccine. CDR3 DNA: TGTGCCAGCAGCCAAGGGCACGGGACAGGGGGAAGTACTGAAGCTTTCTTT. This codes for CASSQGHGTGGSTEAFF.